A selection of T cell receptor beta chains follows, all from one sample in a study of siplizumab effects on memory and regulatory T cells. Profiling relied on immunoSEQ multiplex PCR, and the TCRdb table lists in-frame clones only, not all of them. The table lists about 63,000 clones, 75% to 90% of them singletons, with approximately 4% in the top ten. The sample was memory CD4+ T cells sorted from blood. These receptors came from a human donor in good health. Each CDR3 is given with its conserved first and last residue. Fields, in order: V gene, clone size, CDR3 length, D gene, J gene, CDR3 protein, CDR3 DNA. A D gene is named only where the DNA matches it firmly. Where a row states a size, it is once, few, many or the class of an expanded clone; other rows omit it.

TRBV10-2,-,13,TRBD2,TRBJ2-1,CASSGREEGEQFF,TGCGCCAGCAGTGGGCGGGAGGAGGGTGAGCAGTTCTTC
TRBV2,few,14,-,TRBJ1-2,CASSDIGANYGYTF,TGTGCCAGCAGTGATATAGGAGCTAACTATGGCTACACCTTC
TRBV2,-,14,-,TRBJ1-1,CASSPGLQGTEAFF,TGTGCCAGCAGTCCTGGATTACAGGGCACTGAAGCTTTCTTT
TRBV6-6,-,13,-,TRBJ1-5,CASSLGREQPQHF,TGTGCCAGCAGTCTCGGACGGGAACAGCCCCAGCATTTT
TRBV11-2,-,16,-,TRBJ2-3,CASSLERDFLPDTQYF,TGTGCCAGCAGCTTAGAGAGGGATTTTCTCCCAGATACGCAGTATTTT
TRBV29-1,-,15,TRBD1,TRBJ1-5,CSVSTGSDGNQPQHF,TGCAGCGTCTCGACAGGGTCCGATGGCAATCAGCCCCAGCATTTT
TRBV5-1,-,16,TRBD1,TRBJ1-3,CASSTGTGGYGNTIYF,TGCGCCAGCAGCACGGGGACAGGGGGCTATGGAAACACCATATATTTT
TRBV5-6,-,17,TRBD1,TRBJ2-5,CASSLANFGRGMETQYF,TGTGCCAGCAGCTTGGCCAATTTCGGCAGGGGGATGGAGACCCAGTACTTC
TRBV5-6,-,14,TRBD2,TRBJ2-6,CATTGGFGANVLTF,TGTGCGACCACGGGGGGTTTTGGGGCCAACGTCCTGACTTTC
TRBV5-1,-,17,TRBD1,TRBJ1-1,CASSSLGTAAINTEAFF,TGCGCCAGCAGCTCGTTGGGGACAGCTGCTATAAACACTGAAGCTTTCTTT
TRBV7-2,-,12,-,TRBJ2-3,CASSLVGDTQYF,TGTGCCAGCAGCTTAGTAGGCGATACGCAGTATTTT
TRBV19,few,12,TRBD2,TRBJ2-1,CASSIPSGGLVF,TGTGCCAGTAGTATCCCTAGCGGGGGGCTCGTCTTC
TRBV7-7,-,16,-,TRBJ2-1,CASSVGPGDAYNEQFF,TGTGCCAGCAGCGTAGGACCGGGGGACGCATACAATGAGCAGTTCTTC
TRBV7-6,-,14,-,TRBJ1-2,CASSLGPANYGYTF,TGTGCCAGCAGCCTAGGACCTGCTAACTATGGCTACACCTTC
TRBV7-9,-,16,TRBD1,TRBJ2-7,CASSRYGQGSHYEQYF,TGTGCCAGCAGCAGATATGGACAGGGCAGTCACTACGAGCAGTACTTC
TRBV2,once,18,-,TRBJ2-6,CASSSCRPIQSRANVLTF,TGTGCCAGCAGTAGTTGCCGACCGATACAAAGTCGGGCCAACGTCCTGACTTTC
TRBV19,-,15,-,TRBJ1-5,CASSQRAAGGQPQHF,TGTGCCAGTAGTCAACGGGCAGCGGGAGGGCAGCCCCAGCATTTT
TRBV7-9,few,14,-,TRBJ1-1,CASSLGRLAAEAFF,TGTGCCAGCAGCCTGGGACGGCTCGCCGCCGAAGCTTTCTTT
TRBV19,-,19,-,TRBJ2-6,CASSRVGADFRSGANVLTF,TGTGCCAGTAGTAGGGTGGGGGCCGACTTTCGCTCTGGGGCCAACGTCCTGACTTTC
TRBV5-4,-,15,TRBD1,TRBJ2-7,CASSKRPGGSYEQYF,TGTGCCAGCAGCAAGAGGCCAGGGGGCTCCTACGAGCAGTACTTC
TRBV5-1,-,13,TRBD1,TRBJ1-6,CASSPGQGPPLHF,TGCGCCAGCAGCCCGGGACAGGGGCCACCCCTCCACTTT
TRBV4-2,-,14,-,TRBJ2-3,CASSQGSSVDTQYF,TGTGCCAGCAGCCAAGGGTCTAGCGTGGATACGCAGTATTTT
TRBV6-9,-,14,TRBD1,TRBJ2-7,CASSSGTGTYEQYF,TGTGCCAGCAGTTCTGGGACAGGGACCTACGAGCAGTACTTC
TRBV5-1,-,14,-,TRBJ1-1,CASSYTQGATEAFF,TGCGCCAGCAGCTATACACAGGGAGCCACTGAAGCTTTCTTT
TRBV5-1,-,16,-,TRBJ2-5,CASSYYFTGTQETQYF,TGCGCCAGCAGCTACTATTTTACAGGGACCCAAGAGACCCAGTACTTC
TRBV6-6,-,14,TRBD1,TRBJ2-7,CASRPGTAYYEQYF,TGTGCCAGCAGACCTGGGACAGCGTACTACGAGCAGTACTTC
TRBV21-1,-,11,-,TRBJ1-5,CASSKELPQHF,TGTGCCAGCAGCAAAGAGCTCCCCCAGCATTTT
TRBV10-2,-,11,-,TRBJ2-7,CATTDFYEQYF,TGCGCCACCACCGACTTCTACGAGCAGTACTTC
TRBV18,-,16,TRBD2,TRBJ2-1,CASSPCSGRMGCEQFF,TGTGCCAGCTCACCCTGCAGCGGGAGGATGGGCTGTGAGCAGTTCTTC
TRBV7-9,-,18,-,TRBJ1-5,CASSSGGRDGVFNQPQHF,TGTGCCAGCAGCTCCGGGGGCAGGGATGGGGTCTTCAATCAGCCCCAGCATTTT
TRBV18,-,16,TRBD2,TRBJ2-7,CASSSPAGGPMGEQYF,TGTGCCAGCTCATCCCCAGCGGGAGGGCCGATGGGCGAGCAGTACTTC
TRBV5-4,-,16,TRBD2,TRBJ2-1,CASSASGLAGRNEQFF,TGTGCCAGCAGCGCGTCGGGACTAGCGGGGAGGAATGAGCAGTTCTTC
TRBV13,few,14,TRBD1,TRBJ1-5,CASSLSRGRGPQHF,TGTGCCAGCAGCTTATCCAGGGGGCGAGGGCCCCAGCATTTT
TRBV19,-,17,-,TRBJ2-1,CASSIGTGGQGYNEQFF,TGTGCCAGTAGTATAGGTACCGGGGGGCAGGGCTACAATGAGCAGTTCTTC
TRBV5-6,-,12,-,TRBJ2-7,CASSLGNYEQYF,TGTGCCAGCAGCCTGGGAAACTACGAGCAGTACTTC
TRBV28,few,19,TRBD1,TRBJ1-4,CASSSHRGRRGATNEKLFF,TGTGCCAGCAGTTCGCACAGGGGGCGAAGGGGAGCAACTAATGAAAAACTGTTTTTT
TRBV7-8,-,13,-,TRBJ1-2,CASSRSRDRGYTF,TGTGCCAGTTCGAGGTCTCGGGATCGTGGCTACACCTTC
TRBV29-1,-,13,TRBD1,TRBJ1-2,CSVDRDRVGGYTF,TGCAGCGTTGACCGGGACAGGGTTGGTGGCTACACCTTC
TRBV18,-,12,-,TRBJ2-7,CASSPNGYEQYF,TGTGCCAGCTCACCGAACGGCTACGAGCAGTACTTC
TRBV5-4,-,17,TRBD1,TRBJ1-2,CASSLGSTGVTFYGYTF,TGTGCCAGCAGCTTGGGTTCGACAGGGGTAACCTTCTATGGCTACACCTTC
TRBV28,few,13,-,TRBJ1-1,CASSPLRGTEAFF,TGTGCCAGCAGTCCCCTCCGGGGCACTGAAGCTTTCTTT
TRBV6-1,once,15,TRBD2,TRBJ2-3,CASGPSGGPKGTQYF,TGTGCCAGCGGCCCATCGGGGGGGCCCAAGGGTACGCAGTATTTT
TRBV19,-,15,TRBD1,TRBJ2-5,CASSPQGAGGETQYF,TGTGCCAGTAGTCCCCAGGGGGCAGGAGGGGAGACCCAGTACTTC